This entry is about one TCR beta chain. The CDR3 spans 15 residues. The germline V gene encodes CDR1 SGHRS and CDR2 YFSETQ. V dropped 5 bases and J dropped 0 bases, with 14 bases sitting between them. The record originates from a study of blood T cell repertoires in COVID-19. Across the whole study: The analysed material was cDNA or gDNA that came from T cells, B-cell-depleted T cells, or PBMCs.

Those enrolled in Seattle joined during active infection and were followed longitudinally afterward. Data came from immunoSEQ multiplex PCR; TCRdb stores just in-frame clones and leaves some out. The sample shows 150,000 to 200,000 clones, around 85% of them seen only once. The sequence came from a person between 65 and 79 years old with COVID-19, enrolled during active disease. The chain employs TRBV5-1 and TRBJ2-5; D is possibly TRBD1 (6 bases). Sequencing used peripheral blood. The DNA for the CDR3 is TGCGCCAGCAGACTCACAGGGATGTACCAAGAGACCCAGTACTTC. Residues: CASRLTGMYQETQYF.